Shown below are 12 T cell receptor beta chains from a single sample sequenced in a study of beta chain features in type 1 diabetes. The whole isolated RNA underwent reverse transcription, so sequencing captured expressed TCRB transcripts. This table comes from immunoSEQ multiplex PCR, and its TCRdb copy is limited to in-frame clones, with some not included. Here the sample spans approximately 120,000 clones, 40% being singletons. Sequences were obtained from stem cell memory CD4+ T cells from blood. The receptor source for this set is a young woman in good health.

This clone occurred a few times. CDR3 nucleotide sequence: TGTGCCAGCAGTGAGGCACTAGCGGGAGTGGATACGCAGTATTTT. Translation: CASSEALAGVDTQYF. The genes are TRBV2 and TRBJ2-3, with 11 positions matching TRBD2. In germline, CDR1 is SNHLY, CDR2 FYNNEI. Losses at the gene ends were 3 bases for V and 6 bases for J; bases not matched to a gene: 5. The CDR3 covers 15 residues.

This clone was observed a handful of times. The chain combines TRBV7-9 with TRBJ2-3; weak D call: TRBD2 (5 bases). CDR3 length: 15 residues. Trimming removed 6 bases at V and 0 bases at J, with 13 bases between. Germline V gives CDR1 SEHNR, CDR2 FQNEAQ (reference sequence). The CDR3 DNA is TGTGCCAGCAGTCGACGCCGGGATAGCACAGATACGCAGTATTTT. Its translation: CASSRRRDSTDTQYF.

A single count supports this clone. The V gene is TRBV9, the J gene TRBJ2-4; TRBD2 aligns across 12 bases. V lost 4 bases and J lost 6; bases outside the gene matches: 11. Germline CDR1 reads SGDLS; CDR2 reads YYNGEE. The CDR3 contains 17 residues. CDR3 protein: CASSRNHGLAGSNIQYF. Here the CDR3 DNA reads TGTGCCAGCAGCCGAAACCATGGACTAGCGGGGTCAAACATTCAGTACTTC.

The chain carries TRBV5-1 and TRBJ2-7; 7 bases agree with TRBD1. The germline CDR1 and CDR2 sequences are SGHRS and YFSETQ. The ends lost 4 bases at V and 0 bases at J; junction bases unmatched: 7. The CDR3 runs 15 residues. CDR3 coding DNA: TGCGCCAGCAGCATACTCCGGGACAGCTCCTACGAGCAGTACTTC. This codes for CASSILRDSSYEQYF.

This chain uses TRBV6-5 with TRBJ1-2; no definite D call. The CDR3 extends over 12 amino acids. The V end lost 5 bases, the J end lost 7 bases, and 11 bases lay between the germline ends. The V gene's germline CDR1 is MNHEY and CDR2 SVGAGI. CDR3 nucleotide sequence: TGTGCCAGCAGTCCCTCCCGAGTTGGCTACACCTTC. It translates to CASSPSRVGYTF.

This clone has more than one count but fewer than ten. V is TRBV5-1 and J is TRBJ1-5; 9 bases are a match to TRBD1. CDR1 and CDR2 from the germline V gene are SGHRS and YFSETQ. With V trimmed by 4 bases and J by 3 bases, 5 bases remained unmatched. The CDR3 contains 15 residues. CDR3 nucleotides: TGCGCCAGCAGCGTGGGACAGGGCGACAATCAGCCCCAGCATTTT. Translated: CASSVGQGDNQPQHF.

As for this clone: This sample includes further DNA sequences coding for the same CDR3. The chain has TRBV6-5 and TRBJ2-3; D not certain. This CDR3 has 15 amino acids. Trimming pared 4 bases from V and 0 bases from J, leaving 11 bases between. Germline V gene lookup returns CDR1 MNHEY and CDR2 SVGAGI. The CDR3 DNA follows: TGTGCCAGCAGTTCCAGTACCTCTAGCACAGATACGCAGTATTTT. Translating it yields CASSSSTSSTDTQYF.

J is TRBJ2-7 and V is TRBV2; the match to TRBD1 covers 8 bases. Germline V gene lookup returns CDR1 SNHLY and CDR2 FYNNEI. This CDR3 contains 14 residues. The trim removed 5 bases at V and 5 bases at J, leaving 8 bases unmatched. CDR3: CASSRDRSSHEQYF. The CDR3 DNA reads as TGTGCCAGCAGTCGGGACAGGTCATCCCACGAGCAGTACTTC.

This rearrangement joins TRBV6-5 to TRBJ1-2, with D tentatively TRBD1 (6 bases). Trimming took 5 bases from V and 5 from J, leaving 15 bases between them. Germline V CDR1 and CDR2: MNHEY, SVGAGI. The CDR3 loop spans 14 amino acids. The CDR3 DNA sequence: TGTGCCAGCAGTGGCACCGCCAGGGGATATGGCTACACCTTC. It specifies CASSGTARGYGYTF.

This clone was seen a few times. CDR3 loop: CASSFLGGPSNEQFF. The CDR3 DNA reads as TGTGCCAGCAGCTTTCTCGGAGGACCCAGCAATGAGCAGTTCTTC. The rearrangement uses TRBV7-8 and TRBJ2-1; TRBD2 is a possible D gene (5 bases). Per the germline V gene, CDR1 is SGHVS and CDR2 is FQNEAQ. V was trimmed by 3 bases and J by 6 bases, leaving 15 bases between them. CDR3 length equals 15 residues.

Concerning this clone: Within the sample, other DNA sequences also encode this same CDR3. J is TRBJ1-5 and V is TRBV30; TRBD1 is a possible D gene (5 bases). The germline V gene has CDR1 GTSNPN and CDR2 SVGIG (reference sequence). The CDR3 consists of 13 residues. V lost 1 base and J 4 bases, leaving 8 bases between the germline ends. This chain's CDR3 is CAWSARGNQPQHF. CDR3 sequence (DNA): TGTGCCTGGAGTGCTCGGGGGAATCAGCCCCAGCATTTT.

The rearrangement joins TRBV18 to TRBJ2-7; a possible D gene is TRBD2 (5 bases). In germline, CDR1 is KGHSH, CDR2 LQKENI. The CDR3 is made up of 14 amino acids. V lost 0 bases and J 4 bases, leaving 10 bases between the germline ends. The CDR3 loop reads CASSPPTGWYEQYF. In DNA form, the CDR3 reads TGTGCCAGCTCACCACCAACGGGGTGGTACGAGCAGTACTTC.